The 21 T cell receptor beta chains below come from one sample, sequenced in a study of neurological immune-mediated disorders. TCRdb ran MiXCR on the 5' RACE reads and lists one entry per CDR3 protein. The table has 60,000 to 75,000 distinct CDR3 sequences, around a tenth seen once; the top ten hold approximately 12%. Time point meaning: longitudinal time-point 2. The material sequenced was PBMCs. These receptors all come from a man aged 25-45 years in good health.

This clonotype has a count of ten or more. The chain couples TRBV5-1 to TRBJ2-4; D is perhaps TRBD1 (6 bases). Trimming removed 3 bases from V and 9 bases from J, with 13 bases in between. This CDR3 has 13 residues. Germline values: CDR1 SGHRS, CDR2 YFSETQ. CDR3 sequence reads: CASSSQGLAIQYF. DNA of the CDR3: TGCGCCAGCAGCTCACAGGGATTGGCCATTCAGTACTTC.

This clonotype has only one observation. The DNA for the CDR3 is TGTGCCAGCAGAGACAGGGGAGTCTATAGCAATCAGCCCCAGCATTTT. Amino acid sequence: CASRDRGVYSNQPQHF. The chain is built from TRBV27 and TRBJ1-5, with 8 bases that match TRBD1. V lost 6 bases, J lost 0 bases, and 7 bases stayed unmatched. Germline V CDR1 and CDR2: MNHEY, SMNVEV (reference sequence). The CDR3 consists of 16 residues.

This clonotype was recorded a few times. V is TRBV20-1 and J is TRBJ2-7, with 12 bases aligning to TRBD2. Losses at the gene ends were 3 bases for V and 6 bases for J; bases not matched to a gene: 12. The CDR3 sequence is 16 residues long. The germline V gene has CDR1 DFQATT and CDR2 SNEGSKA (reference sequence). The CDR3 here is CSASVLAGGLSVEQYF. For the CDR3, the DNA is TGCAGTGCTAGTGTACTAGCGGGAGGATTATCCGTCGAGCAGTACTTC.

There are many counts of this clonotype. The rearrangement joins TRBV5-1 to TRBJ2-7; possible D gene TRBD2, 6 bases. Trimming took 5 bases from V and 2 from J, leaving 17 bases between them. Germline V gene data show CDR1 as SGHRS and CDR2 as YFSETQ. The CDR3 contains 15 residues. The CDR3 bases are TGCGCCAGCAGTACCGGCGGAGGGATGACCTACGAGCAGTACTTC. Translated: CASSTGGGMTYEQYF.

This clonotype was seen repeatedly, ten times or more. One base away lies a much larger clone, so this may be a sequencing read error. J is TRBJ2-5 and V is TRBV9; D might be TRBD2 (6 bases). This CDR3 comprises 13 residues. CDR1 SGDLS and CDR2 YYNGEE come from the germline V gene. Trimming took 4 bases from V and 3 from J, leaving 10 bases between them. The DNA of the CDR3 is TGTGCCAGCAGCCCCTGGGGGGAAGAGACCCAGTACTTC. As protein: CASSPWGEETQYF.

This clonotype was detected ten times or more. The V and J genes are TRBV7-3 and TRBJ2-7; 11 nucleotides line up with TRBD2. Germline assignment: CDR1 SGHTA and CDR2 FQGTGA. The CDR3 is made up of 13 amino acids. V lost 5 bases to trimming and J lost 7 bases; unmatched junction nucleotides: 4. The CDR3 DNA is TGTGCCAGCAGCCCTGGACTAGCGGGTGAGCAGTACTTC. Its translation is CASSPGLAGEQYF. Based on the CDR3 plus reference TRBV7-3 and TRBJ2-7, the full variable domain is GAGVSQTPSNKVTEKGKYVELRCDPISGHTALYWYRQSLGQGPEFLIYFQGTGAADDSGLPNDRFFAVRPEGSVSTLKIQRTERGDSAVYLCASSPGLAGEQYFGPGTRLTVT.

Ten or more counts support this clonotype. This chain uses TRBV10-3 with TRBJ2-1, with D possibly called TRBD1 or TRBD2 (5 bases each). Germline CDR1 ENHRY, CDR2 SYGVKD. The CDR3 length is 14 residues. Trimming cost V 7 bases and J 6 bases, with 16 bases left between them. CDR3 protein: CAITQGGGGNEQFF. In DNA form, the CDR3 reads TGTGCCATCACCCAGGGTGGAGGCGGCAATGAGCAGTTCTTC.

This clonotype was recorded many times. V usage is TRBV4-2 and J usage is TRBJ2-7; TRBD1 aligns across 7 bases. Germline trimming cut 0 bases from V and 4 bases from J; bases unmatched to any gene: 12. The V gene's germline CDR1 is LGHNA and CDR2 YNFKEQ. The CDR3 sequence is 17 residues long. The CDR3 loop is CASSQERTGTAMYEQYF. CDR3 in DNA: TGTGCCAGCAGCCAAGAAAGGACCGGGACAGCCATGTACGAGCAGTACTTC.

This clonotype has a count of ten or more. The chain combines TRBV7-2 with TRBJ1-1; D call uncertain. The germline gives CDR1 SGHTA, CDR2 FQGNSA. Trimming pared 3 bases from V and 11 bases from J, leaving 19 bases between. The CDR3 runs 14 residues. The CDR3: CASSFSRTLPSAFF. CDR3 coding DNA: TGTGCCAGCAGCTTTTCCCGGACCCTTCCCAGCGCTTTCTTT.

The sample holds many counts of this clonotype. V is TRBV29-1 and J is TRBJ2-1; 8 bases are shared with TRBD2. The germline V gene has CDR1 SQVTM and CDR2 ANQGSEA. This CDR3 comprises 13 residues. Written as DNA, the CDR3 is TGCACCGCGGCGGGAGGACGGTACAATGAGCAGTTCTTC. This translates into CTAAGGRYNEQFF.

The rearrangement joins TRBV5-1 to TRBJ2-1, with 8 bases matching TRBD1. Germline loops: CDR1 SGHRS, CDR2 YFSETQ. The CDR3 loop spans 14 amino acids. The trim removed 4 bases at V and 9 bases at J, leaving 9 bases unmatched. CDR3 region: CASSPGQEWGEQFF. The CDR3 region has the DNA TGCGCCAGCAGCCCGGGACAGGAATGGGGTGAGCAGTTCTTC.

With regard to this clonotype: A much larger clone sits a single nucleotide away, making a read error possible. The rearrangement joins TRBV19 to TRBJ1-2, with a weak D call TRBD1 (5 bases). The CDR3 extends over 13 amino acids. CDR1 and CDR2 from the germline V gene are LNHDA and SQIVND (reference sequence). The germline V and J ends were trimmed by 3 bases and 10 bases, with 15 bases remaining between them. Written as DNA, the CDR3 is TGTGCCAGTAGTATTTATGGCAGGGAAAACTACACCTTC. This translates into CASSIYGRENYTF.

This clonotype occurred many times. The rearrangement links TRBV6-5 to TRBJ2-3, with 12 positions matching TRBD2. CDR1 and CDR2 from the germline V gene are MNHEY and SVGAGI. Losses at the gene ends were 6 bases for V and 7 bases for J; bases not matched to a gene: 11. The CDR3 contains 16 residues. CDR3 amino acids: CASSLAGGRKGHTQYF. The DNA of the CDR3 is TGTGCCAGCAGCCTAGCGGGAGGGCGAAAGGGGCATACGCAGTATTTT.

This clonotype was counted ten times or more. Germline and junction disagree at one end, which may indicate a read error. The rearrangement uses TRBV28 and TRBJ2-4; TRBD2 matches 7 bases. The CDR3 is made up of 14 amino acids. CDR1 and CDR2 (germline): MDHEN, SYDVKM. The DNA of the CDR3 is TGTGCCAGCGGGCGGGAGATGGGCCAAAAAATTCAGTACTTC. Translated, it gives CASGREMGQKIQYF.

Many counts were recorded for this clonotype. This rearrangement joins TRBV5-6 to TRBJ1-1, with D maybe TRBD1 (6 bases). V was pared by 1 base and J by 5 bases, with 18 bases between. Germline CDR1 and CDR2: SGHDT and YYEEEE. The CDR3 sequence is 16 residues long. CDR3 protein: CASSLSQGKWITEAFF. In nucleotides, the CDR3 is TGTGCCAGCAGCTTGTCCCAGGGGAAGTGGATAACTGAAGCTTTCTTT.

The sample holds many counts of this clonotype. V gene TRBV18 combines with J gene TRBJ1-5; TRBD1 matches 8 bases. The CDR3 extends over 14 amino acids. Germline assignment: CDR1 KGHSH and CDR2 LQKENI. With 3 bases clipped from V and 7 bases from J, the junction kept 5 bases outside the gene matches. CDR3 residues: CASSPGQGGQPQHF. DNA for the CDR3: TGTGCCAGCTCACCCGGACAGGGAGGACAGCCCCAGCATTTT.

This clonotype was seen ten or more times. The chain joins TRBV9 to TRBJ1-3, with D perhaps matching TRBD1 (5 bases). The CDR3 is 14 residues long. The V and J ends lost 4 bases and 2 bases respectively, with 10 bases between them. CDR1 SGDLS and CDR2 YYNGEE come from the germline V gene. As DNA, the CDR3 is TGTGCCAGCAGCACCCAGGACACTGGAAACACCATATATTTT. This gives the protein CASSTQDTGNTIYF.

This clonotype was seen repeatedly, ten times or more. The chain carries TRBV28 and TRBJ2-7; TRBD2 matches at 9 bases. V was clipped by 6 bases and J by 2 bases; unmatched bases: 5. The CDR3 spans 14 residues. Per germline, CDR1 MDHEN and CDR2 SYDVKM. DNA of the CDR3: TGTGCCAGCAGCACCCTAGCGGGGACCTACGAGCAGTACTTC. The encoded protein is CASSTLAGTYEQYF.

Many counts were recorded for this clonotype. The chain joins TRBV5-1 to TRBJ1-2; 9 nucleotides align to TRBD1. The germline gives CDR1 SGHRS, CDR2 YFSETQ. V shed 4 bases and J 2 bases; nucleotides not matched to a gene: 3. The CDR3 runs 14 residues. CDR3 coding DNA: TGCGCCAGCAGCGTGGGACAGGGCAACTATGGCTACACCTTC. It is translated as CASSVGQGNYGYTF.

The sample holds many counts of this clonotype. The rearrangement links TRBV10-1 to TRBJ1-2, with 8 bases that match TRBD1. Germline V gives CDR1 WNHNN, CDR2 SYGVQD (reference sequence). The CDR3 is 13 amino acids. V lost 4 bases, J lost 4 bases, and 2 bases stayed unmatched. CDR3 sequence reads: CASSGDRGYGYTF. CDR3 in DNA: TGCGCCAGCAGTGGCGACAGGGGCTATGGCTACACCTTC.

This clonotype was picked up many times. This chain links TRBV5-1 with TRBJ2-2; 9 nucleotides align to TRBD1. V shed 6 bases, J shed 0 bases, and the junction held 6 bases outside the gene matches. Germline CDR1 is SGHRS and CDR2 is YFSETQ. The length of the CDR3 is 16 residues. In nucleotides, the CDR3 is TGCGCCAGCACCAAACAGGGGGCAGCGAACACCGGGGAGCTGTTTTTT. The encoded protein is CASTKQGAANTGELFF. Based on the CDR3 plus reference TRBV5-1 and TRBJ2-2, the full variable domain is KAGVTQTPRYLIKTRGQQVTLSCSPISGHRSVSWYQQTPGQGLQFLFEYFSETQRNKGNFPGRFSGRQFSNSRSEMNVSTLELGDSALYLCASTKQGAANTGELFFGEGSRLTVL.